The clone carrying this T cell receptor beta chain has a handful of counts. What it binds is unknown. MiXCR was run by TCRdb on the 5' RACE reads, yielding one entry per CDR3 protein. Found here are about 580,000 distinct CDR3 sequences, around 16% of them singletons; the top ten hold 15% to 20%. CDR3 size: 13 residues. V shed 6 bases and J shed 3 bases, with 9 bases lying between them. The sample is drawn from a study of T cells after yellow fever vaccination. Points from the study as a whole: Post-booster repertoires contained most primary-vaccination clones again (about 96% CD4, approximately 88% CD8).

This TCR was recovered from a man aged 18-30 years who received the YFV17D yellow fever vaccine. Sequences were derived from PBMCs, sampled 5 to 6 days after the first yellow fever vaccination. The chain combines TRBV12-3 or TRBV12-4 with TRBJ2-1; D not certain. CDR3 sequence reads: CASRATVYNEQFF. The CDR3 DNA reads TGTGCCAGCAGGGCTACAGTCTACAATGAGCAGTTCTTC.